The rows below give T cell receptor beta chains drawn from one sample of a study of T cells in Graves' hyperthyroidism and ophthalmopathy. Each CDR3 protein is one row after TCRdb ran MiXCR on the multiplex PCR reads. In the table there are roughly 350,000 distinct CDR3 sequences, approximately 14% of which are singletons. Sequencing was done on a sample of blood. All receptors derive from a woman in her forties with Graves' ophthalmopathy. Each CDR3 is given with its conserved first and last residue. Each record gives: V gene, D gene, clone size, J gene, CDR3 DNA, CDR3 protein. The D gene is left open where the match is weak. A row's size may be missing; if present it is once, few, many or a size class.

V: TRBV5-5; D: NA; size: many; J: TRBJ1-1; DNA: TGTGCCAGCAGTCCAACGGAGCCGGTACAGCGCAACACTGAAGCTTTCTTT; CDR3: CASSPTEPVQRNTEAFF
V: TRBV6-1; D: NA; size: many; J: TRBJ1-5; DNA: TGTGCCAGCAGTGCCCCCGTTCCCAATAGCAATCAGCCCCAGCATTTT; CDR3: CASSAPVPNSNQPQHF
V: TRBV29-1; D: TRBD1; size: many; J: TRBJ2-1; DNA: TGCAGCGCCTGGACAGGGGAAAACAATGAGCAGTTCTTC; CDR3: CSAWTGENNEQFF
V: TRBV18; D: NA; size: NA; J: TRBJ1-1; DNA: TGTGCCAGCTCACAGGGCATGGACACTGAAGCTTTCTTT; CDR3: CASSQGMDTEAFF
V: TRBV29-1; D: NA; size: many; J: TRBJ2-3; DNA: TGCAGCGGCCTTAACAGGTTGGCGGGAAAAGGGACAGATACGCAGTATTTT; CDR3: CSGLNRLAGKGTDTQYF
V: TRBV13; D: TRBD1; size: many; J: TRBJ2-7; DNA: TGTGCCAGCAGCTTAGGGGACAGGGGTCACGAGCAGTACTTC; CDR3: CASSLGDRGHEQYF
V: TRBV27; D: TRBD1; size: many; J: TRBJ1-4; DNA: TGTGCCAGCAGTTCCAACAGGGGGCGCCCACTAAAACTGTTTTTT; CDR3: CASSSNRGRPLKLFF
V: TRBV7-8; D: TRBD2; size: many; J: TRBJ2-1; DNA: TGTGCCAGCAGCTTTACTAGCGGGAGTTTTAGCAATGAGCAGTTCTTC; CDR3: CASSFTSGSFSNEQFF
V: TRBV2; D: NA; size: many; J: TRBJ2-3; DNA: TGTGCCAGCAGTGGAGGTGGAGGGGCCGCAGATACGCAGTATTTT; CDR3: CASSGGGGAADTQYF
V: TRBV11-2; D: TRBD2; size: many; J: TRBJ2-1; DNA: TGTGCCAGCAGCTTAGGTTCGGGACTAGCTGGTGAGCAGTTCTTC; CDR3: CASSLGSGLAGEQFF
V: TRBV10-3; D: TRBD2; size: many; J: TRBJ2-7; DNA: TGTGCCATCAGTGAGCTTAGCGGGAGCGTATCTCACGAGCAGTACTTC; CDR3: CAISELSGSVSHEQYF
V: TRBV9; D: NA; size: many; J: TRBJ2-4; DNA: TGTGCCAGCAGCGTAGGAGACAACGACATTCAGTACTTC; CDR3: CASSVGDNDIQYF
V: TRBV5-1; D: NA; size: few; J: TRBJ1-4; DNA: TGCGCCAGCAGCTTGCTCGAGGCAGATCGTTCTGAAAAACTGTTTTTT; CDR3: CASSLLEADRSEKLFF
V: TRBV20-1; D: TRBD1; size: many; J: TRBJ2-1; DNA: TGCAGTGCTAGATCGGAACAGGGGGCGGGTAATGAGCAGTTCTTC; CDR3: CSARSEQGAGNEQFF
V: TRBV18; D: TRBD1; size: NA; J: TRBJ1-1; DNA: TGTGCCAGCTCCCGGGGGACAGGGTCGAACACTGAAGCTTTCTTT; CDR3: CASSRGTGSNTEAFF
V: TRBV28; D: TRBD1; size: many; J: TRBJ2-3; DNA: TGTGCCAGCAGTTCCCCGGGACAGGGGAGCGATACGCAGTATTTT; CDR3: CASSSPGQGSDTQYF
V: TRBV28; D: TRBD1; size: many; J: TRBJ1-1; DNA: TGTGCCAGCAGTTTATTTCGGATTAGGGGACAGAGACATACTAGAACAGCTTTCTTT; CDR3: CASSLFRIRGQRHTRTAFF
V: TRBV3-1; D: TRBD1; size: few; J: TRBJ2-3; DNA: TGTGCCAGCAGCCGATCTTTCCAGGGGGGCACAGATACGCAGTATTTT; CDR3: CASSRSFQGGTDTQYF
V: TRBV29-1; D: NA; size: many; J: TRBJ2-2; DNA: TGCAGCGTTGAAGTGGACGTGGGACGAACCGGGGAGCTGTTTTTT; CDR3: CSVEVDVGRTGELFF
V: TRBV4-1; D: NA; size: few; J: TRBJ1-5; DNA: TGCGCCAGCAGCCAAAACGGGGTCGGTCAGCCCCAGCATTTT; CDR3: CASSQNGVGQPQHF
V: TRBV20-1; D: NA; size: NA; J: TRBJ1-2; DNA: TGCAGTGCTAGCGATGGGGATGCAGCTAACTATGGCTACACCTTC; CDR3: CSASDGDAANYGYTF
V: TRBV28; D: NA; size: many; J: TRBJ1-2; DNA: TGTGCCAGCAGTTCCCCCGGCTCGGGGGGGAACTATGGCTACACCTTC; CDR3: CASSSPGSGGNYGYTF
V: TRBV3-1; D: TRBD1; size: few; J: TRBJ2-3; DNA: TGTGCCAGCAGCCTTAACTTAGGCGACAGGGGTATATTTGATACGCAGTATTTT; CDR3: CASSLNLGDRGIFDTQYF
V: TRBV19; D: TRBD1; size: NA; J: TRBJ1-2; DNA: TGTGCCAGTAGCCCGCGGGAGGGGGCCCGCAGAGGCTACACCTTC; CDR3: CASSPREGARRGYTF
V: TRBV30; D: TRBD1; size: NA; J: TRBJ1-2; DNA: TGTGCCTGGAGTGTACATGGGGCAGGGGGCCGCTATGGCTACACCTTC; CDR3: CAWSVHGAGGRYGYTF
V: TRBV28; D: NA; size: many; J: TRBJ1-1; DNA: TGTGCCAGCAGTGACTTGAACACTGAAGCTTTCTTT; CDR3: CASSDLNTEAFF
V: TRBV7-2; D: TRBD1; size: NA; J: TRBJ1-1; DNA: TGTGCCAGCAGCCACACTTCCGGGACAGGGAACACTGAAGCTTTCTTT; CDR3: CASSHTSGTGNTEAFF
V: TRBV30; D: NA; size: many; J: TRBJ2-1; DNA: TGTGCCTGGATGATGTCGCATGAGCAGTTCTTC; CDR3: CAWMMSHEQFF
V: TRBV7-2; D: TRBD2; size: many; J: TRBJ2-2; DNA: TGTGCCAGCACCCTTGGACTAGCTTCCGGGGAGCTGTTTTTT; CDR3: CASTLGLASGELFF
V: TRBV11-2; D: NA; size: many; J: TRBJ1-1; DNA: TGTGCCAGCAGCTCCCGACACGGAGCTGAAGCTTTCTTT; CDR3: CASSSRHGAEAFF
V: TRBV3-1; D: NA; size: many; J: TRBJ2-7; DNA: TGTGCCAGCAGCCAAGATCCGTCGCAATCCTACGAGCAGTACTTC; CDR3: CASSQDPSQSYEQYF
V: TRBV7-2; D: NA; size: many; J: TRBJ1-2; DNA: TGTGCCAGCAGCTCTACTCATACAGGAGACTATGGCTACACCTTC; CDR3: CASSSTHTGDYGYTF
V: TRBV7-2; D: NA; size: NA; J: TRBJ2-7; DNA: TGTGCCAGCAGCTTAAGCCTCAACAGGCCCTCCTACGAGCAGTACTTC; CDR3: CASSLSLNRPSYEQYF
V: TRBV18; D: TRBD1; size: few; J: TRBJ1-1; DNA: TGTGCCAGCTCACCATCAGGGGGCAGGACTGAAGCTTTCTTT; CDR3: CASSPSGGRTEAFF
V: TRBV19; D: TRBD2; size: many; J: TRBJ2-5; DNA: TGTGCCAGCCAGAGGGCGGGGGGACAGACCCAGTACTTC; CDR3: CASQRAGGQTQYF
V: TRBV11-2; D: NA; size: many; J: TRBJ2-1; DNA: TGTGCCAGCAGCTTTCGCAGAGAGTTTGCCTACAATGAGCAGTTCTTC; CDR3: CASSFRREFAYNEQFF
V: TRBV27; D: TRBD1; size: NA; J: TRBJ2-1; DNA: TGTGCCAGCAGTTTTAGTCTGGGACAGCAATCTAAGTATCCCTACAATGAGCAGTTCTTC; CDR3: CASSFSLGQQSKYPYNEQFF
V: TRBV28; D: NA; size: many; J: TRBJ2-7; DNA: TGTGCCAGCAGAAGAGGGGTTTTTTCCTACGAGCAGTACTTC; CDR3: CASRRGVFSYEQYF
V: TRBV27; D: NA; size: NA; J: TRBJ1-6; DNA: TGTGCCAGCAGTCCCCTAGGACGGAGTAATTCACCCCTCCACTTT; CDR3: CASSPLGRSNSPLHF
V: TRBV28; D: TRBD2; size: NA; J: TRBJ2-2; DNA: TGTGTCAGCAGCCTCAGGTCGAGCGGGAGAAGGACCGGGGAGCTGTTTTTT; CDR3: CVSSLRSSGRRTGELFF
V: TRBV28; D: NA; size: many; J: TRBJ1-6; DNA: TGTGCCAGCAGCGCAAGACGGAGCTCCTATAATTCACCCCTCCACTTT; CDR3: CASSARRSSYNSPLHF
V: TRBV7-9; D: NA; size: NA; J: TRBJ1-1; DNA: TGTGCCAGCAGCCCCAAAGGCGTCGGCGTCAACACTGAAGCTCTCTTT; CDR3: CASSPKGVGVNTEALF
V: TRBV18; D: NA; size: few; J: TRBJ2-1; DNA: TGTGCCAGCTCTCCCGAATGGGGTGAGCAGTTCTTC; CDR3: CASSPEWGEQFF
V: TRBV9; D: NA; size: many; J: TRBJ2-7; DNA: TGTGCCAGCAGCCCAGCGGATAGGTCCTACGAGCAGTACTTC; CDR3: CASSPADRSYEQYF
V: TRBV5-5; D: TRBD1; size: few; J: TRBJ2-1; DNA: TGTGCCAGCATCCACTCTCGAGGGTCATCACAGGGGGCATTCAATGAGCAGTTCTTC; CDR3: CASIHSRGSSQGAFNEQFF
V: TRBV12-5; D: TRBD2; size: many; J: TRBJ2-3; DNA: TGTGCTAGTGGTTTCACTAGCGGCACAGATACGCAGTATTTT; CDR3: CASGFTSGTDTQYF
V: TRBV7-2; D: TRBD2; size: NA; J: TRBJ2-3; DNA: TGTGCCAACAGCTTAGGATCTAGCGGGGCCAACACGAGGGCGCAGTATTTT; CDR3: CANSLGSSGANTRAQYF
V: TRBV25-1; D: NA; size: many; J: TRBJ1-6; DNA: TGTGCCAGCAGTGAGACGGGATCATTAAACCCACCCCTCCACTTT; CDR3: CASSETGSLNPPLHF
V: TRBV20-1; D: NA; size: many; J: TRBJ1-2; DNA: TGCAGTGCCAGTACAGGAGGTTGGGGCTACACCTTC; CDR3: CSASTGGWGYTF
V: TRBV19; D: TRBD1; size: many; J: TRBJ1-2; DNA: TGTGCCAGTAGTATAGCAGGGGGCTATGGCTACACCTTC; CDR3: CASSIAGGYGYTF
V: TRBV12-3/TRBV12-4; D: TRBD1; size: many; J: TRBJ1-5; DNA: TGTGCCAGCAGTCAGTCCACAGGGGCCCAGCCCCAGCATTTT; CDR3: CASSQSTGAQPQHF
V: TRBV2; D: NA; size: NA; J: TRBJ2-2; DNA: TGTGCCAGCAGTGAATTGCGCAGAGGGAACACCGGGGAGCTGGTTTTT; CDR3: CASSELRRGNTGELVF
V: TRBV12-3/TRBV12-4; D: NA; size: many; J: TRBJ2-7; DNA: TGTGCCAGCAGTTTAGATCCCCTGGGCGAGCAGTACTTC; CDR3: CASSLDPLGEQYF